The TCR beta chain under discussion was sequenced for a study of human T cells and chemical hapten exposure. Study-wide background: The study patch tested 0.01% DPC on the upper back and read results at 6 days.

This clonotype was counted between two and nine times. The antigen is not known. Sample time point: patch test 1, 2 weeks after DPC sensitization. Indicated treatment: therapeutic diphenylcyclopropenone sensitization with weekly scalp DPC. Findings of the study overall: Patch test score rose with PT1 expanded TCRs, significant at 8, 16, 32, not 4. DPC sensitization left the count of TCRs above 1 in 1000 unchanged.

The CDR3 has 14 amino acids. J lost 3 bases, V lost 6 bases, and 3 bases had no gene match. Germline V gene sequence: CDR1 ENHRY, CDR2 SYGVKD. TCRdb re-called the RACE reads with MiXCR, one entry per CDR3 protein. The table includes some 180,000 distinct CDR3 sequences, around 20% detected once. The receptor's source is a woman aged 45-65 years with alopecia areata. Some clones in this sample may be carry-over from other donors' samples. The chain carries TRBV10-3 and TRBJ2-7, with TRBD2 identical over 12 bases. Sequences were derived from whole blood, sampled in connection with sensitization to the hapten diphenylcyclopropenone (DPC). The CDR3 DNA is TGTGCCATCAGCCAGGGACTAGCGGGCTACGAGCAGTACTTC. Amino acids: CAISQGLAGYEQYF.